The 10 T cell receptor beta chains reported below all come from one sample, sequenced in a study of cytomegalovirus exposure and HLA in healthy donors. Primers: 60 Vbeta forward and 13 Jbeta reverse. Sequenced by immunoSEQ multiplex PCR; TCRdb stores in-frame clones only, minus some. The sample includes around 200,000 clones, roughly 77% of them seen just once. Material for sequencing was PBMCs. The receptor set was obtained from a man in his thirties or forties in good health and CMV-seropositive.

The V gene is TRBV7-2, the J gene TRBJ2-3; D call uncertain. CDR3 length: 13 amino acids. Trimming shortened V by 6 bases and J by 2 bases, and 9 bases separated the two germline ends. Per germline, CDR1 SGHTA and CDR2 FQGNSA. This CDR3 reads CASSRVATDTQYF. CDR3 nucleotides: TGTGCCAGCAGTCGAGTAGCCACAGATACGCAGTATTTT.

The chain recombines TRBV7-6 with TRBJ1-3, with D uncertain. Trimming removed 3 bases at V and 4 bases at J, with 13 bases between. The CDR3 consists of 15 residues. Germline lookup yields CDR1 SGHVS and CDR2 FNYEAQ. The CDR3 DNA follows: TGTGCCAGCAGCTTGGAAGACTCTTCCGGAAACACCATATATTTT. Protein sequence: CASSLEDSSGNTIYF.

In this sample, this clone turned up a few times. The chain couples TRBV5-6 to TRBJ1-1, with unresolved D. From germline, CDR1 is SGHDT and CDR2 YYEEEE. Trimming removed 2 bases from V and 6 bases from J, with 8 bases in between. The CDR3 is 12 amino acids. CDR3 DNA: TGTGCCAGCAGCTTCCGGGTCGCTGAAGCTTTCTTT. Protein sequence: CASSFRVAEAFF. The full variable domain, its missing parts supplied by reference TRBV5-6 and TRBJ1-1, is DAGVTQSPTHLIKTRGQQVTLRCSPKSGHDTVSWYQQALGQGPQFIFQYYEEEERQRGNFPDRFSGHQFPNYSSELNVNALLLGDSALYLCASSFRVAEAFFGQGTRLTVV.

CDR3: CASSLVGGVGYEQYF. The CDR3 bases are TGTGCCAGCAGCTTAGTGGGGGGAGTGGGCTACGAGCAGTACTTC. The V call is TRBV7-2, the J call TRBJ2-7, with D maybe TRBD2 (6 bases). CDR1 SGHTA and CDR2 FQGNSA come from the germline V gene. CDR3 length equals 15 residues. V dropped 1 base and J dropped 3 bases, with 13 bases sitting between them.

The chain combines TRBV5-5 with TRBJ2-7; 8 bases align to TRBD2. J gave up 5 bases and V 0 bases, and 4 bases lay outside the gene matches. CDR3 length equals 14 residues. Germline loops: CDR1 SGHKS, CDR2 YYEKEE (reference sequence). CDR3 in DNA: TGTGCCAGCAGCTTGGGACGGGGGGGCGACGAGCAGTACTTC. Its translation: CASSLGRGGDEQYF.

V and J are TRBV5-1 and TRBJ1-2; 7 bases match TRBD1. The CDR3 is made up of 13 amino acids. The junction had 6 bases not matched to a gene; V was cut back by 4 bases and J by 6 bases. Germline V gene lookup returns CDR1 SGHRS and CDR2 YFSETQ. The CDR3 spells CASSTGQVDGYTF. In DNA form, the CDR3 reads TGCGCCAGCAGCACCGGACAGGTTGATGGCTACACCTTC.

The rearrangement uses TRBV2 and TRBJ1-2, with D maybe TRBD1 (6 bases). V was cut by 6 bases and J by 1 base, with 9 bases left in between. The CDR3 sequence is 13 residues long. Germline CDR1 is SNHLY and CDR2 is FYNNEI. The CDR3 loop is CASREDSNYGYTF. CDR3 DNA sequence: TGTGCCAGCAGGGAGGACAGTAACTATGGCTACACCTTC.

The V call is TRBV5-1, the J call TRBJ2-2; TRBD2 agrees at 10 bases. The CDR3 extends over 14 amino acids. With V trimmed by 4 bases and J by 5 bases, 2 bases remained unmatched. Germline values: CDR1 SGHRS, CDR2 YFSETQ. CDR3 sequence: CASSLAGVTGELFF. In DNA, the CDR3 is TGCGCCAGCAGCCTAGCGGGAGTTACCGGGGAGCTGTTTTTT. Combining the CDR3 with reference TRBV5-1 and TRBJ2-2 gives the whole variable domain KAGVTQTPRYLIKTRGQQVTLSCSPISGHRSVSWYQQTPGQGLQFLFEYFSETQRNKGNFPGRFSGRQFSNSRSEMNVSTLELGDSALYLCASSLAGVTGELFFGEGSRLTVL.

This clone was seen more than once but under ten times. V usage is TRBV4-2 and J usage is TRBJ2-2, with D tentatively TRBD2 (7 bases). Germline-derived CDR1 and CDR2 are LGHNA and YNFKEQ. The V gene lost 4 bases and the J gene lost 0 bases, with 24 bases spanning the gap. This CDR3 spans 20 amino acids. CDR3 DNA: TGTGCCAGCAGCCCTCGGAGGGTCCGGCTAGGGGGGGCGAACACCGGGGAGCTGTTTTTT. Translated: CASSPRRVRLGGANTGELFF.

The CDR3 here is CASSLVAGPYGYTF. The CDR3 region has the DNA TGCGCCAGCAGCTTGGTCGCAGGGCCCTATGGCTACACCTTC. This rearrangement joins TRBV5-1 to TRBJ1-2; maybe TRBD1 (5 bases). V lost 0 bases and J 4 bases, leaving 10 bases between the germline ends. The germline gives CDR1 SGHRS, CDR2 YFSETQ. The CDR3 covers 14 residues.